The next 17 T cell receptor beta chains were all read from a single sample in a study of identical twins. TCRdb reprocessed the 5' RACE reads with MiXCR, giving one entry per CDR3 protein. The sample has over 250,000 distinct CDR3 sequences, roughly 8.6% seen once. These data were also filed under a second study, of yellow fever vaccine responses in identical twins.

The source material was CD8+ T cells sorted from blood. The receptor source for this set is a woman between 18 and 29 years old in good health.

This clonotype occurred a few times. The chain recombines TRBV20-1 with TRBJ2-7, with TRBD2 matching 7 bases. The V segment lost 3 bases and the J segment 2 bases; nucleotides outside the gene matches: 4. This CDR3 spans 13 amino acids. Germline lookup yields CDR1 DFQATT and CDR2 SNEGSKA (reference sequence). Here the CDR3 DNA reads TGCAGTGCTAGGCTAGCGGCGGCCTACGAGCAGTACTTC. Protein: CSARLAAAYEQYF.

There are many counts of this clonotype. The J gene is TRBJ2-7, the V gene TRBV27; TRBD1 might be the D (6 bases). CDR1 and CDR2 (germline): MNHEY, SMNVEV (reference sequence). V was cut by 0 bases and J by 5 bases, with 11 bases left in between. The CDR3 spans 14 residues. CDR3 in amino acids: CASSLSTGYDEQYF. CDR3 DNA sequence: TGTGCCAGCAGTTTATCTACAGGGTACGACGAGCAGTACTTC.

At least ten counts were recorded for this clonotype. The chain is built from TRBV4-2 and TRBJ2-2; either TRBD1 or TRBD2 may fit D (5 bases each). V was trimmed by 4 bases and J by 5 bases, leaving 17 bases between them. The germline V gene encodes CDR1 LGHNA and CDR2 YNFKEQ. This CDR3 is built from 16 residues. The DNA of the CDR3 is TGTGCCAGCAGCCCGGGACCAGACCTCCGGACCGGGGAGCTGTTTTTT. Translating gives CASSPGPDLRTGELFF.

In this sample, this clonotype turned up many times. The chain joins TRBV12-3 or TRBV12-4 to TRBJ2-5; D is undetermined. The germline V and J ends were trimmed by 2 bases and 1 base, with 5 bases remaining between them. This CDR3 contains 13 residues. CDR3 sequence (DNA): TGTGCCAGCAGTTTAATAACCCAAGAGACCCAGTACTTC. Residues: CASSLITQETQYF.

This clonotype was picked up a small number of times. The V and J genes are TRBV29-1 and TRBJ2-5; 7 bases are a match to TRBD1. V trimming: 4 bases; J trimming: 2 bases; junction bases outside the gene matches: 1. The CDR3 covers 12 residues. CDR1 is SQVTM, CDR2 ANQGSEA, per germline. The CDR3 reads CSVGGQQETQYF. The CDR3 region has the DNA TGCAGCGTTGGGGGACAGCAAGAGACCCAGTACTTC.

This clonotype was seen only a few times. The chain links TRBV20-1 to TRBJ2-5, with 11 positions matching TRBD1. The germline V gene has CDR1 DFQATT and CDR2 SNEGSKA (reference sequence). The V segment lost 5 bases and the J segment 5 bases; nucleotides outside the gene matches: 7. The CDR3 is made up of 14 amino acids. Here the CDR3 reads CSARGQGEAETQYF. The CDR3 DNA follows: TGCAGTGCTCGGGGACAGGGGGAGGCGGAGACCCAGTACTTC.

At least ten counts were recorded for this clonotype. The V gene is TRBV11-3, the J gene TRBJ2-4; D is undetermined. CDR3 length: 13 amino acids. The germline CDR1 and CDR2 sequences are SGHNT and YENEEA. The V and J ends lost 5 bases and 5 bases respectively, with 10 bases between them. CDR3 in amino acids: CASSPATENIQYF. The CDR3 DNA sequence: TGTGCCAGCAGCCCAGCCACGGAAAACATTCAGTACTTC. The full variable domain, its missing parts supplied by reference TRBV11-3 and TRBJ2-4, is EAGVVQSPRYKIIEKKQPVAFWCNPISGHNTLYWYLQNLGQGPELLIRYENEEAVDDSQLPKDRFSAERLKGVDSTLKIQPAELGDSAVYLCASSPATENIQYFGAGTRLSVL.

The V and J genes are TRBV11-1 and TRBJ2-1, with TRBD2 matching over 9 bases. Germline lookup yields CDR1 SGHAT and CDR2 FQDESV (reference sequence). Germline trimming cut 3 bases from V and 5 bases from J; bases unmatched to any gene: 8. There are 16 residues in the CDR3. The CDR3 bases are TGTGCCAGCAGCTTTTGGAGCGGGGGGTCCCACAATGAGCAGTTCTTC. Amino acid sequence: CASSFWSGGSHNEQFF.

The sample holds many counts of this clonotype. The genes are TRBV3-1 and TRBJ2-3; 7 bases map to TRBD2. V was pared by 0 bases and J by 1 base, with 13 bases of the junction left unmatched. Germline CDR1 reads LGHDT; CDR2 reads YNNKEL (reference sequence). This CDR3 has 19 residues. The CDR3 bases are TGTGCCAGCAGCCAAGAAGTTGCGGGGGAGATTCGCCGCACAGATACGCAGTATTTT. Its translation is CASSQEVAGEIRRTDTQYF.

This clonotype was observed at least ten times. CDR3 nucleotides: TGTGCCAGCAGCGTAGCCGGTAGCGGGGGGGCCTGGAATGAGCAGTTCTTC. Encoded protein: CASSVAGSGGAWNEQFF. The chain employs TRBV9 and TRBJ2-1; 11 nucleotides align to TRBD2. Germline trimming cut 0 bases from V and 7 bases from J; bases unmatched to any gene: 9. Germline assignment: CDR1 SGDLS and CDR2 YYNGEE. The CDR3 covers 17 residues.

This clonotype was found many times. The chain has TRBV5-1 and TRBJ2-1; the match to TRBD1 covers 10 bases. CDR1 and CDR2 (germline): SGHRS, YFSETQ. The CDR3 consists of 17 residues. J lost 8 bases, V lost 4 bases, and 15 bases had no gene match. This CDR3 reads CASSEGSGTGAGDEQFF. CDR3 nucleotides: TGCGCCAGCAGCGAGGGGTCCGGGACAGGGGCGGGCGATGAGCAGTTCTTC.

The chain combines TRBV7-2 with TRBJ2-7, with a possible D match to TRBD2 (5 bases). Germline V gene data show CDR1 as SGHTA and CDR2 as FQGNSA. The CDR3 is 13 residues long. V was cut by 5 bases and J by 2 bases, with 10 bases left in between. CDR3 bases: TGTGCCAGCAGCACGCGGGCACCCTACGAGCAGTACTTC. Translated, it gives CASSTRAPYEQYF.

The chain has TRBV27 and TRBJ1-2; D uncertain. Trimming took off 2 bases at V and 1 base at J, with 8 bases between the two ends. CDR1 and CDR2 (germline): MNHEY, SMNVEV (reference sequence). The CDR3 totals 14 residues. CDR3 DNA: TGTGCCAGCAGTTTAGACGGGCTTAACTATGGCTACACCTTC. Its translation is CASSLDGLNYGYTF.

This clonotype has ten or more counts. This chain links TRBV4-3 with TRBJ2-5, with D uncertain. V lost 4 bases, J lost 1 base, and 19 bases lay in between. The CDR3 contains 17 residues. CDR1 and CDR2 (germline): LGHNA, YSLEER. For the CDR3, the DNA is TGCGCCAGCAGCCCTTCGTTGCAAGTGGCTCCCCAAGAGACCCAGTACTTC. This sequence encodes CASSPSLQVAPQETQYF.

In its sample, this clonotype was seen many times. V and J are TRBV5-1 and TRBJ2-1; 8 bases fit TRBD1. The CDR3 runs to 12 residues. V lost 6 bases, J lost 6 bases, and 2 bases stayed unmatched. Per germline, CDR1 SGHRS and CDR2 YFSETQ. Written as DNA, the CDR3 is TGCGCCAGCACCCAGGGGGCCAATGAGCAGTTCTTC. Its protein is CASTQGANEQFF.

This clonotype was seen a handful of times. The chain carries TRBV25-1 and TRBJ2-7, with 7 bases matching TRBD2. The CDR3 length is 14 residues. The V segment lost 5 bases and the J segment 3 bases; nucleotides outside the gene matches: 7. The germline CDR1 and CDR2 sequences are MGHDK and SYGVNS. The CDR3 here is CASSRGGALYEQYF. As DNA, the CDR3 is TGTGCCAGCAGTCGGGGAGGGGCTCTCTACGAGCAGTACTTC.

Many counts were recorded for this clonotype. V gene TRBV4-1 combines with J gene TRBJ2-3; D tentatively fits TRBD1 or TRBD2 (5 bases each). Germline V lookup: CDR1 MGHRA, CDR2 YSYEKL. This CDR3 spans 15 amino acids. V was clipped by 1 base and J by 2 bases, with 10 bases between them. DNA of the CDR3: TGCGCCAGCAGCCAAGCGGGACCCTCCACAGATACGCAGTATTTT. Translating gives CASSQAGPSTDTQYF.